This entry features one T cell receptor (beta chain) sequence. What it recognizes is unknown. V lost 0 bases and J 3 bases, leaving 8 bases between the germline ends. The length of the CDR3 is 14 residues. Per germline, CDR1 MNHEY and CDR2 SVGAGI. These donors counted as nominally healthy when sampled, but unrecorded immune exposures were likely. This entry belongs to a study of cytomegalovirus exposure and HLA in healthy donors. Findings and limits, study-wide: High sensitivity and specificity were reportedly achieved when the classifier diagnosed cytomegalovirus status. In a later analysis, TCR beta V- and J-gene trimming was associated with a missense DCLRE1C variant.

In the PCR, 60 Vbeta and 13 Jbeta primers were used. Libraries were prepared by immunoSEQ multiplex PCR; TCRdb keeps only in-frame clonotypes and omits some of them. The table lists some 98,000 clones, about 80% of them singletons. This TCR derives from a man between 18 and 35 years old in good health and CMV-seropositive. The sequenced sample consisted of PBMCs. The V and J genes are TRBV6-5 and TRBJ1-1; D possibly corresponds to TRBD1 (6 bases). CDR3 sequence reads: CASSYSYRDTEAFF. In DNA, the CDR3 is TGTGCCAGCAGTTACTCATACAGGGACACTGAAGCTTTCTTT.